The 16 T cell receptor beta chains reported below all come from one sample, sequenced in a study of T cells in Graves' hyperthyroidism and ophthalmopathy. Amplified TCR beta CDR3 regions derived from RNA transcripts. The HTBI primer set drove a first-round RT-PCR of the TCR CDR3. TCRdb re-called the multiplex PCR reads through MiXCR, storing one row per CDR3 protein. The data contain hundreds of thousands of distinct CDR3 sequences, around a quarter of them singletons. Sequencing input: blood. These receptors originate from a woman aged 25 to 39 with Graves' ophthalmopathy.

The chain employs TRBV12-3 or TRBV12-4 and TRBJ2-5; D possibly corresponds to TRBD2 (5 bases). With 3 bases removed from V and 1 base from J, the gap between germline ends came to 15 bases. The CDR3 totals 16 residues. The CDR3 spells CASSFEGNPFQETQYF. CDR3 DNA: TGTGCCAGCAGTTTCGAGGGTAACCCTTTCCAAGAGACCCAGTACTTC.

This rearrangement joins TRBV12-3 or TRBV12-4 to TRBJ1-2; D gene ambiguous. Trimming cost V 1 base and J 2 bases, with 8 bases left between them. CDR3 size: 14 residues. CDR3 sequence (DNA): TGTGCCAGCAGTTTAGGCAGGAGGAACTATGGCTACACCTTC. It specifies CASSLGRRNYGYTF.

The chain employs TRBV11-2 and TRBJ2-2, with D uncertain. Trimming shortened V by 2 bases and J by 1 base, and 8 bases separated the two germline ends. The CDR3 covers 15 residues. Germline V gives CDR1 SGHAT, CDR2 FQNNGV. CDR3 coding DNA: TGTGCCAGCAGCTTATCGGACGGGAACACCGGGGAGCTGTTTTTT. Its protein is CASSLSDGNTGELFF.

This clonotype was observed a few times. This chain links TRBV28 with TRBJ2-7, with 7 bases fitting TRBD2. Germline V gene sequence: CDR1 MDHEN, CDR2 SYDVKM. V trimming: 7 bases; J trimming: 1 base; junction bases outside the gene matches: 4. CDR3 length: 13 amino acids. DNA of the CDR3: TGTGCCAGCACCGGGGGGACGTCCTACGAGCAGTACTTC. Translated, it gives CASTGGTSYEQYF.

This clonotype appeared many times. The chain couples TRBV7-9 to TRBJ1-1; no firm D call. V shed 3 bases and J shed 1 base, with 12 bases lying between them. In germline, CDR1 is SEHNR, CDR2 FQNEAQ (reference sequence). The CDR3 consists of 15 residues. Written as DNA, the CDR3 is TGTGCCAGCAGCTTCGACCCATACACGAACACTGAAGCTTTCTTT. Its protein is CASSFDPYTNTEAFF.

This clonotype was counted many times. The rearrangement joins TRBV6-5 to TRBJ1-2; D call uncertain. Trimming pared 6 bases from V and 1 base from J, leaving 9 bases between. This CDR3 contains 13 residues. The germline V gene has CDR1 MNHEY and CDR2 SVGAGI. Here the CDR3 reads CASSRGLNYGYTF. In DNA form, the CDR3 reads TGTGCCAGCAGCCGTGGACTTAACTATGGCTACACCTTC.

This clonotype was detected many times. The chain couples TRBV25-1 to TRBJ1-1, with 7 nucleotides matching TRBD1. The CDR3 runs to 15 residues. The germline V gene encodes CDR1 MGHDK and CDR2 SYGVNS. V gave up 8 bases and J gave up 1 base; unmatched junction bases: 10. The CDR3 sequence is CASRENRGRNTEAFF. In nucleotides, the CDR3 is TGTGCCAGCCGGGAAAACAGGGGTAGGAACACTGAAGCTTTCTTT. Full variable domain (remainder filled in from reference TRBV25-1 and TRBJ1-1): EADIYQTPRYLVIGTGKKITLECSQTMGHDKMYWYQQDPGMELHLIHYSYGVNSTEKGDLSSESTVSRIRTEHFPLTLESARPSHTSQYLCASRENRGRNTEAFFGQGTRLTVV.

In its sample, this clonotype was seen a few times. The genes are TRBV28 and TRBJ2-7; possible D gene TRBD1, 5 bases. Per germline, CDR1 MDHEN and CDR2 SYDVKM. The CDR3 sequence is 15 residues long. V was clipped by 0 bases and J by 2 bases, with 11 bases between them. This CDR3 is CASSLWRRAPYEQYF. CDR3 nucleotide sequence: TGTGCCAGCAGTTTATGGCGCAGGGCGCCCTACGAGCAGTACTTC.

The chain links TRBV5-1 to TRBJ2-5, with TRBD1 matching over 8 bases. The V gene end was trimmed by 7 bases and the J gene end by 5 bases; junction bases not matched to a gene: 10. This CDR3 comprises 14 residues. CDR1 and CDR2 from the germline V gene are SGHRS and YFSETQ. In DNA form, the CDR3 reads TGCGCCAGCGGGAGGCAGGGGGCGCATGAGACCCAGTACTTC. It is translated as CASGRQGAHETQYF.

This clonotype was recorded a few times. The gene calls are TRBV6-5 and TRBJ1-1; no definite D call. The CDR3 runs to 15 residues. CDR1 and CDR2 from the germline V gene are MNHEY and SVGAGI. The ends were cut back, 4 bases at V and 2 bases at J, with 14 bases in the middle. CDR3 protein: CASSFSLPHNTEAFF. The CDR3 nucleotides are TGTGCCAGCAGTTTCTCTCTACCACATAACACTGAAGCTTTCTTT.

The chain employs TRBV7-6 and TRBJ1-2; no definite D call. The CDR3 loop spans 16 amino acids. The V gene lost 3 bases and the J gene lost 3 bases, with 17 bases spanning the gap. CDR1 is SGHVS, CDR2 FNYEAQ, per germline. CDR3 amino acids: CASSLVTGKFYYGYTF. In DNA, the CDR3 is TGTGCCAGCAGCTTGGTGACGGGAAAGTTTTACTATGGCTACACCTTC. The full variable domain, rest sourced from reference TRBV7-6 and TRBJ1-2, is GAGVSQSPRYKVTKRGQDVALRCDPISGHVSLYWYRQALGQGPEFLTYFNYEAQQDKSGLPNDRFSAERPEGSISTLTIQRTEQRDSAMYRCASSLVTGKFYYGYTFGSGTRLTVV.

The chain uses TRBV5-1 and TRBJ1-1, with 9 bases aligning to TRBD1. The CDR3 is 14 amino acids. With V trimmed by 0 bases and J by 5 bases, 2 bases remained unmatched. Germline V gene sequence: CDR1 SGHRS, CDR2 YFSETQ. CDR3 loop: CASSLVGTGTEAFF. In nucleotides, the CDR3 is TGCGCCAGCAGCTTGGTAGGGACAGGGACTGAAGCTTTCTTT. Full variable domain (rest looked up from reference TRBV5-1 and TRBJ1-1): KAGVTQTPRYLIKTRGQQVTLSCSPISGHRSVSWYQQTPGQGLQFLFEYFSETQRNKGNFPGRFSGRQFSNSRSEMNVSTLELGDSALYLCASSLVGTGTEAFFGQGTRLTVV.

The chain joins TRBV6-1 to TRBJ1-5; 7 nucleotides align to TRBD1. This CDR3 region has 16 residues. Germline assignment: CDR1 MNHNS and CDR2 SASEGT. V shed 6 bases and J 3 bases; nucleotides not matched to a gene: 11. CDR3: CASSDREGRNNQPQHF. CDR3 nucleotides: TGTGCCAGCAGCGACAGGGAAGGACGTAACAATCAGCCCCAGCATTTT.

This clonotype was picked up many times. The chain couples TRBV6-5 to TRBJ1-5; D remains ambiguous. The ends were cut back, 0 bases at V and 5 bases at J, with 11 bases in the middle. Germline-derived CDR1 and CDR2 are MNHEY and SVGAGI. There are 15 residues in the CDR3. CDR3 residues: CASSYSIGADQPQHF. CDR3 DNA: TGTGCCAGCAGTTACTCGATAGGAGCCGATCAGCCCCAGCATTTT.

This clonotype was seen a handful of times. The CDR3 sequence: CASSVGQGKETQYF. In DNA, the CDR3 is TGTGCCAGCAGCGTAGGACAGGGAAAAGAGACCCAGTACTTC. This chain uses TRBV9 with TRBJ2-5; 7 bases are shared with TRBD1. This CDR3 has 14 residues. Trimming at V came to 0 bases and at J to 3 bases, leaving 2 bases not matched to a gene. Germline CDR1 SGDLS, CDR2 YYNGEE.

Ten or more counts support this clonotype. The rearrangement uses TRBV5-1 and TRBJ1-3, with a possible D match to TRBD1 (6 bases). Germline V gene data show CDR1 as SGHRS and CDR2 as YFSETQ. The CDR3 has 14 amino acids. The germline V and J ends were trimmed by 0 bases and 4 bases, with 8 bases remaining between them. The CDR3 loop reads CASSLVRGGNTIYF. In DNA form, the CDR3 reads TGCGCCAGCAGCTTGGTCAGGGGCGGAAACACCATATATTTT.